This TCR beta chain was sequenced in a study of OX40 agonist ivuxolimab in advanced cancers. Only one count was recorded for this clone. Here immunoSEQ multiplex PCR was the method, and the copy in TCRdb shows in-frame clones only, minus some. This sample has approximately 69,000 clones, with roughly 80% found just once. With 6 bases removed from V and 6 bases from J, the gap between germline ends came to 19 bases. The germline gives CDR1 SNHLY, CDR2 FYNNEI. The CDR3 has 15 amino acids. This sample comprised CD4+ or CD8+ T cells sorted from blood, obtained in a trial of the OX40 agonist ivuxolimab. The TCR was taken from an adult with an advanced solid tumor such as melanoma, head and neck, liver or kidney cancer. The V gene is TRBV2, the J gene TRBJ2-3; maybe TRBD2 (6 bases). This CDR3 is CASSLGTPPWDTQYF. The CDR3 nucleotides are TGTGCCAGCAGCCTCGGGACTCCACCATGGGATACGCAGTATTTT.